This TCR beta chain was identified in a study of shared clonotypes between healthy human individuals. The table came from immunoSEQ multiplex PCR; TCRdb's copy has only in-frame clones and leaves some out. The table has approximately 720,000 clones, less than 80% seen once; the top ten hold approximately 1.8%. Unmatched junction bases numbered 7, after V lost 4 bases and J lost 3 bases. There are 16 residues in the CDR3. CDR1 SGHRS and CDR2 YFSETQ come from the germline V gene. This TCR was sampled from a woman aged 25 to 39 in good health. The sequenced material came from memory CD4+ T cells sorted from blood. Subset in this sample: CD45RA-negative fraction. This rearrangement joins TRBV5-1 to TRBJ1-2; 12 nucleotides align to TRBD1. The DNA for the CDR3 is TGCGCCAGCAGCCCCGGGACAGGGGGCGTGTACTATGGCTACACCTTC. This encodes CASSPGTGGVYYGYTF.